These T cell receptor beta chains were read from a single sample in a study of cytomegalovirus exposure and HLA in healthy donors. Repertoires were generated with immunoSEQ multiplex PCR, while TCRdb's copy carries only in-frame clones and drops some. The data contain about 180,000 clones, around 80% of them seen just once; the ten biggest clones take up about 1.3%. Input material: PBMCs. Receptor source: a girl between 5 and 17 years old in good health and CMV-seropositive. Both conserved end residues are part of each CDR3. Each record gives: J gene, D gene, V gene, clone size, CDR3 protein, CDR3 DNA. A D gene is named only where the DNA matches it firmly. Expanded clones are given a class, and other clones once, few, many or no size at all.

>TRBJ2-1|TRBD2|TRBV4-2|NA
CASSQTSGSSNEQFF
TGTGCCAGCAGCCAGACTAGCGGGAGCTCCAATGAGCAGTTCTTC
>TRBJ2-5|TRBD2|TRBV19|NA
CASSPGTRQETQYF
TGTGCCAGTAGTCCCGGGACTAGACAAGAGACCCAGTACTTC
>TRBJ2-3|TRBD1|TRBV5-4|few
CASSMGTDSTDTQYF
TGTGCCAGCAGCATGGGGACAGATAGCACAGATACGCAGTATTTT
>TRBJ1-2|NA|TRBV6-1|NA
CASSEWEGYGYTF
TGTGCCAGCAGTGAATGGGAGGGGTATGGCTACACCTTC
>TRBJ2-1|TRBD2|TRBV19|NA
CASSLWTSGVNNEQFF
TGTGCCAGTAGTCTTTGGACTAGCGGGGTGAACAATGAGCAGTTCTTC
>TRBJ1-1|TRBD1|TRBV5-6|NA
CASSFDGTAAFF
TGTGCCAGCAGCTTCGACGGGACAGCGGCTTTCTTT
>TRBJ1-2|TRBD1|TRBV30|once
CAKGQGAGGYTF
TGTGCCAAGGGACAGGGGGCTGGGGGCTACACCTTC
>TRBJ2-1|TRBD2|TRBV10-1|NA
CASSEGGSFNEQFF
TGCGCCAGCAGTGAGGGCGGGAGTTTTAATGAGCAGTTCTTC
>TRBJ2-1|TRBD2|TRBV7-2|NA
CASSSARGQLAAYNEQFF
TGTGCCAGCAGTTCCGCCCGGGGGCAACTAGCGGCCTACAATGAGCAGTTCTTC
>TRBJ1-5|NA|TRBV7-9|NA
CASSYGTFDQPQHF
TGTGCCAGCAGCTACGGGACATTTGATCAGCCCCAGCATTTT
>TRBJ1-1|NA|TRBV10-3|few
CAISAVENREAFF
TGTGCCATCAGTGCTGTCGAGAACAGGGAAGCTTTCTTT
>TRBJ2-7|TRBD2|TRBV13|NA
CASSFGTSGYEQYF
TGTGCCAGCAGCTTTGGGACTAGCGGATACGAGCAGTACTTC
>TRBJ2-5|TRBD2|TRBV4-1|NA
CASSPPGGSGETQYF
TGCGCCAGCAGCCCCCCCGGGGGGAGCGGAGAGACCCAGTACTTC
>TRBJ2-7|NA|TRBV27|NA
CASSRLRDIFYEQYF
TGTGCCAGCAGTCGACTCCGGGACATCTTCTACGAGCAGTACTTC
>TRBJ1-3|NA|TRBV7-9|NA
CASSAADRQGNTIYF
TGTGCCAGCAGCGCCGCTGACAGGCAGGGAAACACCATATATTTT
>TRBJ1-1|NA|TRBV30|NA
CAWDGRWGPEAFF
TGTGCCTGGGACGGACGGTGGGGGCCTGAAGCTTTCTTT
>TRBJ2-5|NA|TRBV19|NA
CASSIGEETQYF
TGTGCCAGTAGTATAGGCGAAGAGACCCAGTACTTC
>TRBJ2-1|TRBD2|TRBV11-3|NA
CASSLRLAGVIEQFF
TGTGCCAGCAGCCTACGACTAGCGGGAGTTATTGAGCAGTTCTTC
>TRBJ2-7|NA|TRBV30|NA
CAWSGGPFYEQYF
TGTGCCTGGAGTGGGGGGCCCTTCTACGAGCAGTACTTC
>TRBJ1-1|NA|TRBV27|once
CASFRRGATEAFF
TGTGCCAGCTTCAGGCGGGGGGCCACTGAAGCTTTCTTT
>TRBJ2-3|NA|TRBV28|NA
CASSLQRGYTDTQYF
TGTGCCAGCAGTTTACAACGCGGGTACACAGATACGCAGTATTTT
>TRBJ2-1|TRBD1|TRBV5-1|few
CASIKDREGNNEQFF
TGCGCCAGCATCAAGGACAGGGAAGGGAACAATGAGCAGTTCTTC
>TRBJ1-5|NA|TRBV12-5|NA
CASGLHQAGSNQPQHF
TGTGCTAGTGGTTTGCACCAGGCGGGTAGCAATCAGCCCCAGCATTTT
>TRBJ2-7|NA|TRBV6-5|NA
CASSYSASRSSYEQYF
TGTGCCAGCAGTTACTCGGCTAGCAGGAGCTCCTACGAGCAGTACTTC
>TRBJ2-7|TRBD1|TRBV7-6|NA
CASSLGDSSYEQYF
TGTGCCAGCAGCTTAGGGGACAGCTCCTACGAGCAGTACTTC
>TRBJ2-2|TRBD2|TRBV6-5|once
CASSYWGLSTGELFF
TGTGCCAGCAGTTACTGGGGACTAAGTACCGGGGAGCTGTTTTTT
>TRBJ2-5|NA|TRBV5-1|NA
CASSPTVSSGETQYF
TGCGCCAGCAGCCCAACAGTCAGCTCAGGAGAGACCCAGTACTTC
>TRBJ1-4|NA|TRBV6-5|NA
CASSYQGGGQEKLFF
TGTGCCAGCAGTTACCAAGGGGGGGGACAAGAAAAACTGTTTTTT
>TRBJ1-4|TRBD1|TRBV7-9|NA
CASSLVTGAYATNEKLFF
TGTGCCAGCAGCTTAGTTACAGGGGCCTACGCAACTAATGAAAAACTGTTTTTT
>TRBJ2-1|TRBD1|TRBV19|NA
CASTRSGRGSNEQFF
TGTGCCAGTACCCGGAGTGGCAGGGGGTCGAATGAGCAGTTCTTC
>TRBJ2-7|NA|TRBV5-6|NA
CASSLGYEQYF
TGTGCCAGCAGCCTAGGCTACGAGCAGTACTTC
>TRBJ2-7|TRBD2|TRBV27|NA
CASSLSGTSGRRRHYEQYF
TGTGCCAGCAGTTTATCCGGCACTAGCGGGAGGAGGAGACACTACGAGCAGTACTTC
>TRBJ2-3|TRBD2|TRBV9|NA
CASSVLGGSSGADTQYF
TGTGCCAGCAGCGTCCTAGGGGGTTCTAGCGGGGCAGATACGCAGTATTTT
>TRBJ2-6|NA|TRBV7-3|few
CASSLRQAGANVLTF
TGTGCCAGCAGCTTAAGGCAGGCTGGGGCCAACGTCCTGACTTTC
>TRBJ2-7|NA|TRBV19|NA
CASSHPMGAYEQYF
TGTGCCAGTAGTCACCCAATGGGCGCCTACGAGCAGTACTTC
>TRBJ1-2|NA|TRBV4-3|NA
CASSQGGGEGYGYTF
TGCGCCAGCAGCCAAGGCGGGGGGGAGGGGTATGGCTACACCTTC
>TRBJ2-5|NA|TRBV7-3|NA
CASSPLGGGGETQYF
TGTGCCAGCAGCCCCCTAGGAGGGGGCGGAGAGACCCAGTACTTC
>TRBJ2-3|NA|TRBV30|few
CAWRAGAETSTDTQYF
TGTGCCTGGAGGGCAGGGGCAGAAACTAGCACAGATACGCAGTATTTT
>TRBJ2-1|NA|TRBV7-9|NA
CASSSQGASEQFF
TGTGCCAGCAGTTCCCAGGGTGCGAGTGAGCAGTTCTTC
>TRBJ1-2|TRBD1|TRBV28|NA
CASSLYPWDSHTF
TGTGCCAGCAGTTTATATCCTTGGGACAGCCACACCTTC
>TRBJ1-4|NA|TRBV7-9|NA
CASSPPPDEKLFF
TGTGCCAGCAGCCCCCCCCCTGATGAAAAACTGTTTTTT
>TRBJ1-3|NA|TRBV5-8|NA
CASSLVTLGNTIYF
TGTGCCAGCAGCTTGGTGACATTAGGAAACACCATATATTTT
>TRBJ2-7|TRBD2|TRBV25-1|NA
CASSPGRRETLHEQYF
TGTGCCAGCAGCCCCGGGAGGCGGGAGACTCTCCACGAGCAGTACTTC
>TRBJ1-2|NA|TRBV4-1|NA
CASSQAGAGGYTF
TGCGCCAGCAGCCAGGCAGGGGCAGGCGGCTACACCTTC
>TRBJ2-1|NA|TRBV10-3|NA
CAISEPQDRNNEQFF
TGTGCCATCAGTGAGCCCCAGGACAGAAACAATGAGCAGTTCTTC
>TRBJ2-7|NA|TRBV10-1|NA
CASSAGRNGAYEQYF
TGCGCCAGCTCGGCCGGCAGGAACGGCGCCTACGAGCAGTACTTC
>TRBJ1-5|TRBD1|TRBV27|NA
CASSPDRRQPQHF
TGTGCCAGCAGTCCGGACAGGCGTCAGCCCCAGCATTTT
>TRBJ1-2|NA|TRBV5-1|few
CASSEQGLYGYTF
TGCGCCAGCAGTGAACAGGGCCTCTATGGCTACACCTTC
>TRBJ1-5|TRBD1|TRBV11-2|NA
CASSLDQGAGGQPQHF
TGTGCCAGCAGCTTAGATCAGGGGGCCGGGGGTCAGCCCCAGCATTTT
>TRBJ2-3|NA|TRBV30|NA
CAWSGGPDTQYF
TGTGCCTGGAGTGGAGGCCCAGATACGCAGTATTTT
>TRBJ2-5|TRBD1|TRBV10-3|NA
CAISESPLGTAQETQYF
TGTGCCATCAGTGAGTCCCCGCTTGGGACAGCCCAAGAGACCCAGTACTTC
>TRBJ2-3|TRBD2|TRBV29-1|few
CSVEEGGRRSDTQYF
TGCAGCGTTGAAGAGGGCGGGAGGAGGTCAGATACGCAGTATTTT
>TRBJ1-5|TRBD1|TRBV30|NA
CAWSLQGNQPQHF
TGTGCCTGGAGCCTACAGGGGAATCAGCCCCAGCATTTT
>TRBJ2-7|TRBD2|TRBV6-1|NA
CASSEGGGKTYEQYF
TGTGCCAGCAGTGAAGGGGGGGGAAAAACCTACGAGCAGTACTTC